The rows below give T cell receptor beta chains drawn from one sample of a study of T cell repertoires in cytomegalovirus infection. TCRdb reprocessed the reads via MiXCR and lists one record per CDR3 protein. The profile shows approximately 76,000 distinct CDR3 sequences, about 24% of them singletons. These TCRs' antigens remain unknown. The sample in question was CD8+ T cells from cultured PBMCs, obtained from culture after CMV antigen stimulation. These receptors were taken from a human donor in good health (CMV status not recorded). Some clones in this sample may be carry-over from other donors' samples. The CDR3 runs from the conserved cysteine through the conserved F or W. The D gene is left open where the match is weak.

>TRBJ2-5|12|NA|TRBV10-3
CAISESQETQYF
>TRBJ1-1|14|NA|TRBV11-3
CASSLSKRGTEAFF
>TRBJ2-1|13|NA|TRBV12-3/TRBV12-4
CASSLMSYNEQFF
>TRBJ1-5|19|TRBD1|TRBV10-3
CAISESAGQGAYSNQPQHF
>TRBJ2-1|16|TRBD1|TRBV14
CASSPTGGRKYNEQFF
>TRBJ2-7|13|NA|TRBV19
CASSIGDSYEQYF
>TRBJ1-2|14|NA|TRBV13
CASSSGPTGNGYTF
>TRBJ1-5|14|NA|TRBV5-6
CASSWGAGGEPQHF
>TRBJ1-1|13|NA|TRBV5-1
CASKLDRNTEAFF
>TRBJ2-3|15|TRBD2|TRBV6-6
CASSYGLAGGDTQYF
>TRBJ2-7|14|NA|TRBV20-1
CSARGVAESYEQYF
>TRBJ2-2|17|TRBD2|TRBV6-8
CASMRTSGGDNTGELFF
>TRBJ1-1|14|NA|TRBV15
CATSRDQVNTEAFF
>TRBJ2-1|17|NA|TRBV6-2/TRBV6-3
CASSYSLDGSGSHEQFF
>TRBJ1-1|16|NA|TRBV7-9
CASSFVPGLMGTEAFF
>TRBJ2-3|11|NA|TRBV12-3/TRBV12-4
CASSFSDTQYF
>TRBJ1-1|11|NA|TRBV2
CASSLPTEAFF
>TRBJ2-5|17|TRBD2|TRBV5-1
CASSLGPSGGTQETQYF
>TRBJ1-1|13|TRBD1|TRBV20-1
CSAPGTGLMRAFF
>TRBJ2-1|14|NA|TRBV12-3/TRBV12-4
CASTLGTPYNEQFF
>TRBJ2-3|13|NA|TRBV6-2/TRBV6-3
CASNQLFREKLYF
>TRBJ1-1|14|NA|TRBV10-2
CASSGGSSSTEAFF
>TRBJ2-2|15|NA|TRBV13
CASSTRTENTGELFF
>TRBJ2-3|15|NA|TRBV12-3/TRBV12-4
CASSNRDPRTDTQYF
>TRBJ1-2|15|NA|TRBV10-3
CAISVRAPGGYGYTF
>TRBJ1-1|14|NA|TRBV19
CASSIITRATEAFF
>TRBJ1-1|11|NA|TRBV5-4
CASSANSEAFF
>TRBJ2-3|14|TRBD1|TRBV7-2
CASSPRTGADTQYF
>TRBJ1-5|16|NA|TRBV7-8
CASSLAQLGGNQPQHF
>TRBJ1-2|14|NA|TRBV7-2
CASDKRGAVYGYTF
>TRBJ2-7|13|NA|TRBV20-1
CSARPGLSYEQYF
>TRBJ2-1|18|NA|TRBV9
CASSAGGWGGGQGNEQFF
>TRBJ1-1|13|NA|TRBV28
CASSFIENTEAFF
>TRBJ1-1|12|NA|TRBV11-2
CASSPGGTEAFF
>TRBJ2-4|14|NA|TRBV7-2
CASSLNDIGNIQYF
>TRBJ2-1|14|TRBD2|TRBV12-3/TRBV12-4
CASRIAGANNEQFF
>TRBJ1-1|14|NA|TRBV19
CASSPTYLGTEAFF
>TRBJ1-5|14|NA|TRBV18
CASSRDGSNQPQHF
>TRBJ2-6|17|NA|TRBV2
CASSEEAGYSGANVLTF
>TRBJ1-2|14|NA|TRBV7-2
CASSSLRFGGGYTF
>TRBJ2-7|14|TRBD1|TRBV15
CATSTRGQYYEQYF
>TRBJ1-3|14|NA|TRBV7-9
CASGRDYSGNTIYF
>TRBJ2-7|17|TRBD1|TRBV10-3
CAIRAPGQGERSYEQYF
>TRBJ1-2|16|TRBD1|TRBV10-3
CAISESNGPTGWGYTF
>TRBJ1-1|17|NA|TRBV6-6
CASSPTRPRETDTEAFF